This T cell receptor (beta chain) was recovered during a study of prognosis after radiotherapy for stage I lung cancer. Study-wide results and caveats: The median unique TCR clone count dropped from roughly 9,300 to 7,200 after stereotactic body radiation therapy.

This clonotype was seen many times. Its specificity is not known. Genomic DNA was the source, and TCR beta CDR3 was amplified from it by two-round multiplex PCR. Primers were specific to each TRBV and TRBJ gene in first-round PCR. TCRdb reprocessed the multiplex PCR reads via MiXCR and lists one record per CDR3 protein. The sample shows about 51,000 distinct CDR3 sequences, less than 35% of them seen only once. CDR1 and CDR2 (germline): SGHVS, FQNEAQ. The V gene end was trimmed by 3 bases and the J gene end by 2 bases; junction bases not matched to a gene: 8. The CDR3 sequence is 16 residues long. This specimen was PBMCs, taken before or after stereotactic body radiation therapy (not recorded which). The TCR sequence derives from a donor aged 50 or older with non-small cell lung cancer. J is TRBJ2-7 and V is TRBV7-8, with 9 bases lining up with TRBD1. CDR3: CASSLLLWDRAYEQYF. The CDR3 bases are TGTGCCAGCAGCTTGCTACTTTGGGACAGGGCCTACGAGCAGTACTTC.